Shown below are 9 T cell receptor beta chains from a single sample sequenced in a study of shared clonotypes between healthy human individuals. The repertoire was sequenced with immunoSEQ multiplex PCR; TCRdb's copy has only in-frame clones and lacks some. The table includes about 380,000 clones, 90% to 98% detected once. Source material: memory CD8+ T cells sorted from blood. The subset here: CD45RO+ cells pooled with CCR7-negative TemRA cells. These receptors all stem from a man in his thirties or forties in good health.

V is TRBV27 and J is TRBJ2-1; 13 bases are a match to TRBD2. Trimming removed 10 bases from V and 3 bases from J; junction bases left unmatched: 24. CDR1 is MNHEY and CDR2 is SMNVEV in the germline V gene (reference sequence). CDR3 length: 21 amino acids. The CDR3 region is CATLWVWGLAGWDTYYNEQFF. In DNA, the CDR3 is TGTGCCACCCTCTGGGTATGGGGACTAGCGGGATGGGATACTTACTACAATGAGCAGTTCTTC.

The chain employs TRBV7-8 and TRBJ1-1; D not certain. Germline V gene lookup returns CDR1 SGHVS and CDR2 FQNEAQ. The CDR3 is 14 amino acids. The V end was cut by 3 bases, the J end by 4 bases, with 12 bases between. The CDR3 DNA reads TGTGCCAGCAGCTTTCTGGGCGCAGGCACTGAAGCTTTCTTT. Protein product: CASSFLGAGTEAFF. The whole variable domain, filled in from reference TRBV7-8 and TRBJ1-1, reads GAGVSQSPRYKVAKRGQDVALRCDPISGHVSLFWYQQALGQGPEFLTYFQNEAQLDKSGLPSDRFFAERPEGSVSTLKIQRTQQEDSAVYLCASSFLGAGTEAFFGQGTRLTVV.

The chain has TRBV11-1 and TRBJ2-3; 7 nucleotides line up with TRBD2. With 1 base clipped from V and 2 bases from J, the junction kept 6 bases outside the gene matches. The CDR3 has 16 residues. The germline gives CDR1 SGHAT, CDR2 FQDESV (reference sequence). CDR3 residues: CASSLVEERDTDTQYF. The CDR3 bases are TGTGCCAGCAGCTTAGTAGAAGAGCGGGACACAGATACGCAGTATTTT.

V is TRBV2 and J is TRBJ2-3; D unresolved. Germline CDR1 and CDR2: SNHLY and FYNNEI. The CDR3 is 13 amino acids. Here the CDR3 DNA reads TGTGGGGGAAGAGTGCGGTCCACAGATACGCAGTATTTT. It is translated as CGGRVRSTDTQYF.

The genes are TRBV19 and TRBJ2-5, with 8 bases aligning to TRBD1. The ends lost 5 bases at V and 1 base at J; junction bases unmatched: 3. Looked up from germline, CDR1 is LNHDA and CDR2 is SQIVND (reference sequence). The CDR3 is made up of 14 amino acids. The CDR3 sequence: CASSQQGVQETQYF. In DNA, the CDR3 is TGTGCCAGTAGTCAACAGGGGGTCCAAGAGACCCAGTACTTC.

As DNA, the CDR3 is TGTGCCAGCAGTTACGGGACAGCTAACTATGGCTACACCTTC. Translated: CASSYGTANYGYTF. The V and J genes are TRBV6-6 and TRBJ1-2; 7 bases line up with TRBD1. CDR1 MNHNY and CDR2 SVGAGI come from the germline V gene (reference sequence). After removal of 2 bases from V and 0 bases from J, the junction contained 0 bases not matched to a gene. This CDR3 contains 14 residues.

Regarding this clone: The sample carries other DNA sequences with the same CDR3. The rearrangement joins TRBV4-2 to TRBJ2-3; TRBD2 might be the D (6 bases). Germline values: CDR1 LGHNA, CDR2 YNFKEQ. V was pared by 0 bases and J by 3 bases, with 10 bases between. The CDR3 is made up of 15 amino acids. The CDR3 loop is CASSQEGRGTDTQYF. The CDR3 region has the DNA TGTGCCAGCAGCCAAGAAGGGCGGGGTACAGATACGCAGTATTTT.

This chain joins TRBV28 and TRBJ1-5; D perhaps matches TRBD1 (6 bases). Trimming shortened V by 3 bases and J by 1 base, and 13 bases separated the two germline ends. Germline V gene sequence: CDR1 MDHEN, CDR2 SYDVKM. CDR3 length: 16 amino acids. CDR3 residues: CASSFSGGASNQPQHF. In DNA form, the CDR3 reads TGTGCCAGCAGTTTTTCGGGGGGCGCGAGCAATCAGCCCCAGCATTTT.

J is TRBJ1-5 and V is TRBV28, with 10 bases fitting TRBD1. The V and J ends lost 2 bases and 5 bases, in that order; junction bases with no gene match: 6. Germline CDR1 MDHEN, CDR2 SYDVKM. CDR3 length: 16 amino acids. CDR3 protein: CASSLEGQGPYQPQHF. DNA of the CDR3: TGTGCCAGCAGTTTAGAGGGACAGGGGCCATATCAGCCCCAGCATTTT.